Presented here are 2 T cell receptor beta chains from one specimen sequenced in a study of shared clonotypes between healthy human individuals. Assay: immunoSEQ multiplex PCR; the TCRdb copy retains only in-frame clones and omits some. The sample lists approximately 320,000 clones; about nine tenths were seen once. Source material: memory CD8+ T cells sorted from blood. Subset here: CD45RO+ cells pooled with CCR7-negative TemRA cells. These receptors originate from a man in his late teens or twenties in good health.

The chain carries TRBV19 and TRBJ1-1; D not resolved. Trimming stripped 0 bases from V and 3 bases from J, with 14 bases between. This CDR3 spans 16 amino acids. CDR1 and CDR2 from the germline V gene are LNHDA and SQIVND (reference sequence). DNA of the CDR3: TGTGCCAGTAGTATAGACTTGCTTCAACTGGACACTGAAGCTTTCTTT. As protein: CASSIDLLQLDTEAFF. Combining the CDR3 with reference TRBV19 and TRBJ1-1 gives the whole variable domain DGGITQSPKYLFRKEGQNVTLSCEQNLNHDAMYWYRQDPGQGLRLIYYSQIVNDFQKGDIAEGYSVSREKKESFPLTVTSAQKNPTAFYLCASSIDLLQLDTEAFFGQGTRLTVV.

This rearrangement joins TRBV10-3 to TRBJ1-1, with D uncertain. Germline CDR1 ENHRY, CDR2 SYGVKD. This CDR3 is built from 14 residues. The V end lost 2 bases, the J end lost 3 bases, and 10 bases lay between the germline ends. The CDR3 sequence: CAISEPGVYTEAFF. DNA for the CDR3: TGTGCCATCAGTGAGCCTGGAGTGTACACTGAAGCTTTCTTT.